This TCR beta chain was recovered during a study of T cell repertoires in cytomegalovirus infection. Study-level findings and limits: Public TCR beta family frequency separated CMV-and-HLA carriers, including in an independent cohort. Ex vivo responses were dominated by HLA-C-restricted CMV-specific TCR beta clonotypes.

With V trimmed by 3 bases and J by 10 bases, 4 bases remained unmatched. This CDR3 spans 13 amino acids. TCRdb reprocessed the reads with MiXCR, giving one entry per CDR3 protein. The table records 680,000 or so distinct CDR3 sequences, approximately 40% of them present only once. This clonotype was seen a handful of times. The antigen remains undetermined. This chain links TRBV12-3 or TRBV12-4 with TRBJ2-1; 9 nucleotides line up with TRBD1. The source is a human donor in good health (CMV status not recorded). Some clones in this sample may be carry-over from other donors' samples. Sequenced sample: PBMCs. The CDR3 reads CASSFRTGDEQFF. CDR3 in DNA: TGTGCCAGCAGTTTTAGGACAGGGGACGAGCAGTTCTTC.